The T cell receptor beta chain under discussion was sequenced for a study of blood T cell repertoires in COVID-19. Study details: Sites in the United States, Italy and Spain provided acute and convalescent COVID-19 samples.

Original data processing: The assay estimated nucleated cells by amplifying reference gene primers. Data came from immunoSEQ multiplex PCR; TCRdb stores just in-frame clones and leaves some out. From that table come the V and J calls and clone size; the DNA was used to work out D and trimming. The sample lists about 250,000 clones, about 85% seen once, with around 3% in the top ten. Trimming removed 5 bases at V and 3 bases at J, with 10 bases between. This CDR3 has 13 residues. The chain uses TRBV12-3 or TRBV12-4 and TRBJ1-1; D not certain. What was sequenced was peripheral blood. This sequence originates from a man aged 18 to 29 with active or convalescent COVID-19. CDR3 protein: CASSTVADTEAFF. DNA for the CDR3: TGTGCCAGCAGTACGGTGGCGGACACTGAAGCTTTCTTT.